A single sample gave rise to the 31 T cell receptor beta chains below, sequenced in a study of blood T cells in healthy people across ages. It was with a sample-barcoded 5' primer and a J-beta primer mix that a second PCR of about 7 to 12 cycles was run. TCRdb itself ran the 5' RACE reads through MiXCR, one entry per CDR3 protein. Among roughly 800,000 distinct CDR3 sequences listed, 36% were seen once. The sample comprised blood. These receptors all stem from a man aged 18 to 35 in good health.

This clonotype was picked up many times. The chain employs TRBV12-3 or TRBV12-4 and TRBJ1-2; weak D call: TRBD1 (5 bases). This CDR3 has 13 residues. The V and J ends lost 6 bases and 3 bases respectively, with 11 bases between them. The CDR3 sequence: CASRPGTHYGYTF. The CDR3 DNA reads TGTGCCAGCAGACCGGGGACCCACTATGGCTACACCTTC.

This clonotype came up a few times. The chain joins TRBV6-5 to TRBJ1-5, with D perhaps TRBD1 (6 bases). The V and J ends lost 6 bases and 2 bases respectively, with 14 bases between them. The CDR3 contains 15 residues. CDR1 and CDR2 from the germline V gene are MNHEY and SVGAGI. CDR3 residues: CASSPVQGGNQPQHF. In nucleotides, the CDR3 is TGTGCCAGCAGCCCCGTACAGGGCGGCAATCAGCCCCAGCATTTT.

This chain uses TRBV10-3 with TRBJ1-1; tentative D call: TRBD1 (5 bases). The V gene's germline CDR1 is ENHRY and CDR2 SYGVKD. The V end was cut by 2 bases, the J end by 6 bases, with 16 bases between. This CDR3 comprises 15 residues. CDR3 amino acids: CAISETIRGGAEAFF. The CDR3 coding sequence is TGTGCCATCAGTGAGACGATACGGGGAGGGGCTGAAGCTTTCTTT.

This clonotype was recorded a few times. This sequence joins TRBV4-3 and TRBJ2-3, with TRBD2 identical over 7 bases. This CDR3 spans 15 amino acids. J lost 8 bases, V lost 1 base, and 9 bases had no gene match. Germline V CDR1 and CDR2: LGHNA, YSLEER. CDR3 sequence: CASSQGEGPGGTQYF. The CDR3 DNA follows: TGCGCCAGCAGCCAAGGGGAGGGGCCCGGAGGTACGCAGTATTTT.

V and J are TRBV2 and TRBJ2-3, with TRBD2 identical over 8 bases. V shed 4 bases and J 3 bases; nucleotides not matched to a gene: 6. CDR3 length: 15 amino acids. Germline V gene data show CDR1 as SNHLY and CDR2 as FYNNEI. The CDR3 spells CASSAGTRRTDTQYF. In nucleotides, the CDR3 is TGTGCCAGCAGTGCGGGGACTAGAAGAACAGATACGCAGTATTTT. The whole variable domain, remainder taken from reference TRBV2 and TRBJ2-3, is EPEVTQTPSHQVTQMGQEVILRCVPISNHLYFYWYRQILGQKVEFLVSFYNNEISEKSEIFDDQFSVERPDGSNFTLKIRSTKLEDSAMYFCASSAGTRRTDTQYFGPGTRLTVL.

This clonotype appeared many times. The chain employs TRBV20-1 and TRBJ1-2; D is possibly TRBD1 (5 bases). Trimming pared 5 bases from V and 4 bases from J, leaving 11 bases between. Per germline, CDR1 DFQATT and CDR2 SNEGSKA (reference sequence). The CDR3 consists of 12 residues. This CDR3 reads CSAPVDSYGYTF. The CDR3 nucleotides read TGCAGTGCTCCGGTAGACAGCTATGGCTACACCTTC.

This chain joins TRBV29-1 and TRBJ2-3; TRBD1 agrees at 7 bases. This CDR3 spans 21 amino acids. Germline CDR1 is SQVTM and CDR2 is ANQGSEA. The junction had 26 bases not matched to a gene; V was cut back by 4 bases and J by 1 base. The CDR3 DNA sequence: TGCAGCGTTGGAACCAGCGAAACCGGGACAGCTTATTTTGGAGGCACAGATACGCAGTATTTT. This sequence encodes CSVGTSETGTAYFGGTDTQYF.

The CDR3 loop is CASSLNQGSPEAFF. The CDR3 nucleotides are TGTGCCAGCAGTTTAAATCAGGGAAGTCCTGAAGCTTTCTTT. The chain uses TRBV12-3 or TRBV12-4 and TRBJ1-1, with D possibly TRBD1 on 5 matching bases. V lost 2 bases to trimming and J lost 6 bases, with 13 bases between them. The CDR3 extends over 14 amino acids.

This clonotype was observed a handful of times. In DNA, the CDR3 is TGCAGTGCTCGGACAGGGGTGGAAAAACTGTTTTTT. This gives the protein CSARTGVEKLFF. The chain uses TRBV20-1 and TRBJ1-4; 9 nucleotides agree with TRBD1. Germline trimming cut 5 bases from V and 8 bases from J; bases unmatched to any gene: 3. This CDR3 has 12 amino acids. From germline, CDR1 is DFQATT and CDR2 SNEGSKA (reference sequence).

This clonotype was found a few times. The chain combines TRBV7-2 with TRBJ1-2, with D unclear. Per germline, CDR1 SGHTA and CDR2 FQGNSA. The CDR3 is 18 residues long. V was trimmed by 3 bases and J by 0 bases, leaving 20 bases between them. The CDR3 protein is CASSLDSSFLLANYGYTF. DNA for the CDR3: TGTGCCAGCAGCTTGGATTCCAGCTTCCTCCTAGCTAACTATGGCTACACCTTC.

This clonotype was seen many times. The CDR3 sequence is CSATRDRGTNYGYTF. The DNA of the CDR3 is TGCAGTGCTACACGGGACAGGGGAACAAACTATGGCTACACCTTC. The V and J genes are TRBV20-1 and TRBJ1-2, with 10 bases matching TRBD1. V lost 4 bases, J lost 2 bases, and 7 bases stayed unmatched. In germline, CDR1 is DFQATT, CDR2 SNEGSKA (reference sequence). This CDR3 is built from 15 residues.

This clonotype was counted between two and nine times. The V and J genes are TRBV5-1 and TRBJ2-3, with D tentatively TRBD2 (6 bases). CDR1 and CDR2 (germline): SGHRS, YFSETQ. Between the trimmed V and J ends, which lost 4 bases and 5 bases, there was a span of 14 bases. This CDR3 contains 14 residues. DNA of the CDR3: TGCGCCAGCAGCCTGGGGATGGGGGGAGATACGCAGTATTTT. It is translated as CASSLGMGGDTQYF.

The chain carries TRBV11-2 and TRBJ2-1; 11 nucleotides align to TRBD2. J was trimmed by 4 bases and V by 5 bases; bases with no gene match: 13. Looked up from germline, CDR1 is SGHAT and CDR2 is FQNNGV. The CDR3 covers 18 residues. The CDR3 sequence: CASSPDPVLAGGYNEQFF. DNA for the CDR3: TGTGCCAGCAGCCCAGATCCTGTGTTAGCGGGGGGGTACAATGAGCAGTTCTTC.

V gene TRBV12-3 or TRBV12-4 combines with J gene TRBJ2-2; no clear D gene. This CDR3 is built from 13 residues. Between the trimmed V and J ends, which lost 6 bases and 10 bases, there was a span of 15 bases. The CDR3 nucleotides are TGTGCCAGCAGCCGCCTCCTTGATGCGGAGCTGTTTTTT. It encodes CASSRLLDAELFF.

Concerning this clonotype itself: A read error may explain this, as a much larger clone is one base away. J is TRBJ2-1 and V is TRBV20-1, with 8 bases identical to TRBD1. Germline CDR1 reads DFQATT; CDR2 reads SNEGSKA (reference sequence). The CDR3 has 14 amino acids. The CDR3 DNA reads TGCGGTGCGCTTGGGACAGGAGGTGACAATGAGCAGTTCTTC. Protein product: CGALGTGGDNEQFF.

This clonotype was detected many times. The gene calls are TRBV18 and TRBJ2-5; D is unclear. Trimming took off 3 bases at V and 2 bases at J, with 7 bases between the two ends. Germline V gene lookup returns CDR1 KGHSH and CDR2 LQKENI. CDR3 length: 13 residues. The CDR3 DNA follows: TGTGCCAGCTCACCGGCCATACAAGAGACCCAGTACTTC. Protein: CASSPAIQETQYF.

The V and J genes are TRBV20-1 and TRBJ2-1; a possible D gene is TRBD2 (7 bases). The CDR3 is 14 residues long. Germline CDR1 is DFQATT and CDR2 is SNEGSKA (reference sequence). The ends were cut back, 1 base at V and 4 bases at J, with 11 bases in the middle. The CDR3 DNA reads TGCAGTGCTAGAGGCGGGGGCCCTTACAATGAGCAGTTCTTC. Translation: CSARGGGPYNEQFF.

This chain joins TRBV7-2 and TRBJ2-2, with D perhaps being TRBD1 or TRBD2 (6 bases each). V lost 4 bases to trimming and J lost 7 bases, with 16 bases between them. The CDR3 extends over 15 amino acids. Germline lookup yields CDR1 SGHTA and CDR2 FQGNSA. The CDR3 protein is CASSSEGGAFGELFF. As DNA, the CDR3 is TGTGCCAGCAGCTCCGAGGGGGGTGCGTTCGGGGAGCTGTTTTTT.

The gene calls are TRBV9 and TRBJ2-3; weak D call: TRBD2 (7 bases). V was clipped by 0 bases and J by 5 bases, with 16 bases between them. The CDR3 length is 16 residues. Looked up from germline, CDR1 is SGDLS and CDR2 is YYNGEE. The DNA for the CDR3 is TGTGCCAGCAGCGTAGAAGGGGGGACTACGGGAGATACGCAGTATTTT. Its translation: CASSVEGGTTGDTQYF.

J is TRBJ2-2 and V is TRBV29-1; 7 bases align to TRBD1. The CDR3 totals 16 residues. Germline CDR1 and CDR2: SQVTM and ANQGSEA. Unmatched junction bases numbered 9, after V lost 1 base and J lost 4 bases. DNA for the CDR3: TGCAGCGTTGAAGGTAGGGGGCGCGAAGGCACCGGGGAGCTGTTTTTT. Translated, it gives CSVEGRGREGTGELFF.

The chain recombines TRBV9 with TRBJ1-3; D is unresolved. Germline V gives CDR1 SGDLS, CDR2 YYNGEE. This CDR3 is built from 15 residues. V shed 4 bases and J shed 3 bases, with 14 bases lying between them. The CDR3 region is CASSPGSISGNTIYF. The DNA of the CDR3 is TGTGCCAGCAGCCCTGGCTCTATCAGTGGAAACACCATATATTTT.

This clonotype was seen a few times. CDR3 bases: TGCAGTGCTAGAGAGCCCGGGAAATACAATGAGCAGTTCTTC. Protein product: CSAREPGKYNEQFF. The genes are TRBV20-1 and TRBJ2-1; weak D call: TRBD2 (5 bases). The CDR3 totals 14 residues. The germline CDR1 and CDR2 sequences are DFQATT and SNEGSKA (reference sequence). V lost 0 bases and J lost 4, with 10 bases in between.

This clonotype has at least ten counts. CDR3 loop: CASSLVSSGGNEQFF. For the CDR3, the DNA is TGTGCCAGCAGCTTAGTTTCTAGCGGGGGTAATGAGCAGTTCTTC. The J gene is TRBJ2-1, the V gene TRBV7-2, with TRBD2 matching 10 bases. From germline, CDR1 is SGHTA and CDR2 FQGNSA. V was pared by 1 base and J by 7 bases, with 4 bases of the junction left unmatched. The CDR3 consists of 15 residues.

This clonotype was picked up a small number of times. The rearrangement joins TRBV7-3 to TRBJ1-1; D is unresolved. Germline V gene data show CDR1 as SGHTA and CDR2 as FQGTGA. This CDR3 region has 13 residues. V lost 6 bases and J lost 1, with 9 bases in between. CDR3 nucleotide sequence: TGTGCCAGCAGAGGTCGGACGAACACTGAAGCTTTCTTT. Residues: CASRGRTNTEAFF.

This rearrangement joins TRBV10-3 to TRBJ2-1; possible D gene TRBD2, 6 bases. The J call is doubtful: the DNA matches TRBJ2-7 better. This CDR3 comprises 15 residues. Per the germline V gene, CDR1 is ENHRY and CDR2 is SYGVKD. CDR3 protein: CAISEAGPPYNEQYF. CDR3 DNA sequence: TGTGCCATCAGTGAGGCGGGACCCCCCTACAATGAGCAGTACTTC.

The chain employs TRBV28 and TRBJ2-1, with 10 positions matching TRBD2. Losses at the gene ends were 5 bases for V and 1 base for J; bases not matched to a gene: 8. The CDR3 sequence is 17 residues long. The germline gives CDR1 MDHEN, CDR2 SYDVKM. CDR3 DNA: TGTGCCAGCAGTGGGGTAGCGGGGGGCCATTCCTACAATGAGCAGTTCTTC. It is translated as CASSGVAGGHSYNEQFF.

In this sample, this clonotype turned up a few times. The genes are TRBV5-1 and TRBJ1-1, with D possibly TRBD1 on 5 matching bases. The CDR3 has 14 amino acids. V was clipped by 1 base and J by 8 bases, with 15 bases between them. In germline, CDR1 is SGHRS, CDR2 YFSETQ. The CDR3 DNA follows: TGCGCCAGCAGCTTGAGGCGGGACCTAGGCGAAGCTTTCTTT. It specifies CASSLRRDLGEAFF.

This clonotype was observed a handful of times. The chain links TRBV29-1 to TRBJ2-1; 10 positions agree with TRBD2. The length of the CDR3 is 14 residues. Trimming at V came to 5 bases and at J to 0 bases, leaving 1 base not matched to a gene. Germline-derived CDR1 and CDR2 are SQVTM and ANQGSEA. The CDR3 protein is CSVTSGDSYNEQFF. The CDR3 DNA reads TGCAGCGTTACTAGCGGGGACTCCTACAATGAGCAGTTCTTC.

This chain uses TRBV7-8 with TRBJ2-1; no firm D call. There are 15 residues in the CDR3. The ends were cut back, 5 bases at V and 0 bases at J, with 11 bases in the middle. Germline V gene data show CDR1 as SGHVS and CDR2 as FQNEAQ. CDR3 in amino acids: CASSPTESSYNEQFF. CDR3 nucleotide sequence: TGTGCCAGCAGCCCTACGGAGAGCTCCTACAATGAGCAGTTCTTC.

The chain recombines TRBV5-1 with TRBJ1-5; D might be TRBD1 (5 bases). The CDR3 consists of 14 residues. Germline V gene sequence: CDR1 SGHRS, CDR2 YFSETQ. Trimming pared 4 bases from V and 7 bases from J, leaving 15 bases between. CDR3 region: CASSPDGGSQPQHF. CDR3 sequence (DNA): TGCGCCAGCAGCCCGGACGGGGGATCCCAGCCCCAGCATTTT.

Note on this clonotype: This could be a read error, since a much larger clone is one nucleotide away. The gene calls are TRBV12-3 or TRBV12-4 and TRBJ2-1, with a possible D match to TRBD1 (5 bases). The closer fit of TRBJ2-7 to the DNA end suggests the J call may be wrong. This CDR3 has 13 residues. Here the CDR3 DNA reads TGTGCCAGCAGTCTAGGATCGGACAATGAGCAGTACTTC. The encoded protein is CASSLGSDNEQYF.